Included here is one TCR beta chain sequence, with context. The data derive from a study of blood T cell repertoires in COVID-19. The protocol was immunoSEQ multiplex PCR, while the TCRdb copy is restricted to in-frame clones and leaves out a portion. The sample lists about 520,000 clones, over 75% occurring once. Sample: peripheral blood. The TCR comes from a human donor in a cohort sampled during active COVID-19.

The chain's CDR3 is CASSPRRRTRETQYF. The CDR3 DNA follows: TGTGCCAGCAGCCCCCGGAGGCGGACGCGAGAGACCCAGTACTTC. V gene TRBV11-2 combines with J gene TRBJ2-5; possible D gene TRBD2, 5 bases. Trimming cost V 5 bases and J 4 bases, with 17 bases left between them. The germline V gene has CDR1 SGHAT and CDR2 FQNNGV. There are 15 residues in the CDR3.